The 24 T cell receptor beta chains reported below all come from one sample, sequenced in a study of OX40 agonist ivuxolimab in advanced cancers. The data were produced by immunoSEQ multiplex PCR, yet TCRdb's version contains in-frame clones alone and is incomplete. Found here are 30,000 to 45,000 clones, 80% to 90% of them singletons; the top ten hold approximately 22%. Sequencing was performed on CD4+ or CD8+ T cells sorted from blood, taken in a trial of the OX40 agonist ivuxolimab. Receptors originate from an adult with an advanced solid tumor such as melanoma, head and neck, liver or kidney cancer.

The chain recombines TRBV27 with TRBJ2-7, with D unclear. The germline V gene encodes CDR1 MNHEY and CDR2 SMNVEV (reference sequence). The length of the CDR3 is 13 residues. V was shortened by 3 bases and J by 0 bases, with 6 bases between the two germline ends. CDR3 sequence (DNA): TGTGCCAGCAGTTTGGCAGACTCCTACGAGCAGTACTTC. Its translation: CASSLADSYEQYF.

This chain connects TRBV4-2 to TRBJ2-6; TRBD1 aligns across 12 bases. The length of the CDR3 is 18 residues. V dropped 4 bases and J dropped 4; count of bases not matched to a gene: 8. Germline V gene sequence: CDR1 LGHNA, CDR2 YNFKEQ. Here the CDR3 DNA reads TGTGCCAGCAGCCGCTCCGGGACAGGGGGCGACGGGGCCAACGTCCTGACTTTC. Residues: CASSRSGTGGDGANVLTF.

The gene calls are TRBV7-9 and TRBJ2-5, with D possibly matching TRBD1 (7 bases). In germline, CDR1 is SEHNR, CDR2 FQNEAQ (reference sequence). This CDR3 contains 14 residues. The V end lost 5 bases, the J end lost 4 bases, and 14 bases lay between the germline ends. Here the CDR3 DNA reads TGTGCCAGCAGCCTCTTGGAGGGGGCAGAGACCCAGTACTTC. Translating it yields CASSLLEGAETQYF.

The chain employs TRBV11-1 and TRBJ2-5; 7 positions match TRBD2. Germline V lookup: CDR1 SGHAT, CDR2 FQDESV (reference sequence). V trimming: 8 bases; J trimming: 4 bases; junction bases outside the gene matches: 10. The CDR3 contains 14 residues. The CDR3: CASGSRSGAETQYF. CDR3 nucleotide sequence: TGTGCCAGCGGCAGCCGCAGCGGGGCAGAGACCCAGTACTTC.

The chain is built from TRBV2 and TRBJ1-1, with D possibly being TRBD1 (5 bases). In germline, CDR1 is SNHLY, CDR2 FYNNEI. CDR3 length: 15 residues. V was clipped by 1 base and J by 13 bases, with 22 bases between them. CDR3 residues: CASSEVGAGGGRVFF. CDR3 sequence (DNA): TGTGCCAGCAGTGAAGTCGGGGCAGGCGGTGGTCGGGTTTTCTTT. The entire variable domain, with the rest obtained from reference TRBV2 and TRBJ1-1, is as follows: EPEVTQTPSHQVTQMGQEVILRCVPISNHLYFYWYRQILGQKVEFLVSFYNNEISEKSEIFDDQFSVERPDGSNFTLKIRSTKLEDSAMYFCASSEVGAGGGRVFFGQGTRLTVV.

The chain combines TRBV28 with TRBJ1-5, with D perhaps TRBD1 (5 bases). V dropped 8 bases and J dropped 3 bases, with 17 bases sitting between them. The CDR3 covers 15 residues. The germline V gene encodes CDR1 MDHEN and CDR2 SYDVKM. The CDR3 DNA is TGTGCCAGCCTTAAGGCCGGGGCGGTCAATCAGCCCCAGCATTTT. This codes for CASLKAGAVNQPQHF.

The rearrangement uses TRBV25-1 and TRBJ2-1, with TRBD2 identical over 8 bases. The CDR3 is 15 amino acids. The J segment lost 2 bases and the V segment lost 7 bases, leaving 7 bases of the junction unmatched. Germline CDR1 is MGHDK and CDR2 is SYGVNS. The CDR3, as DNA: TGTGCCAGCACTTATAGCGGGACTACCTACAATGAGCAGTTCTTC. This encodes CASTYSGTTYNEQFF.

This clone was recorded a few times. The CDR3 loop is CASSLGDTQYF. Here the CDR3 DNA reads TGTGCCAGCAGCTTAGGGGATACGCAGTATTTT. The V call is TRBV12-1, the J call TRBJ2-3. TRBV12-1 is shown as a pseudogene. The length of the CDR3 is 11 residues.

The chain carries TRBV18 and TRBJ2-1; 14 bases match TRBD2. The length of the CDR3 is 15 residues. Germline V gives CDR1 KGHSH, CDR2 LQKENI. The V gene end was trimmed by 5 bases and the J gene end by 7 bases; junction bases not matched to a gene: 4. The CDR3 bases are TGTGCCAGCTCAGAGACTAGCGGGGGGGCAAATGAGCAGTTCTTC. Its translation: CASSETSGGANEQFF.

V is TRBV7-2 and J is TRBJ1-1, with 7 bases aligning to TRBD1. Germline V CDR1 and CDR2: SGHTA, FQGNSA. Trimming cost V 6 bases and J 1 base; bases outside gene matches: 8. CDR3 length equals 15 residues. CDR3 protein: CASRPGRGGNTEAFF. The CDR3 DNA reads as TGTGCCAGCAGACCTGGCAGGGGGGGGAACACTGAAGCTTTCTTT.

The V call is TRBV7-3, the J call TRBJ2-1; D gene ambiguous. The length of the CDR3 is 14 residues. Germline V gives CDR1 SGHTA, CDR2 FQGTGA. The V and J ends lost 5 bases and 5 bases respectively, with 13 bases between them. In nucleotides, the CDR3 is TGTGCCAGCAGCCCCACCGGACGAGACAATGAGCAGTTCTTC. This sequence encodes CASSPTGRDNEQFF.

The chain has TRBV4-1 and TRBJ1-2; D possibly corresponds to TRBD1 (5 bases). This CDR3 has 14 amino acids. In germline, CDR1 is MGHRA, CDR2 YSYEKL. Trimming took off 4 bases at V and 5 bases at J, with 14 bases between the two ends. CDR3 coding DNA: TGCGCCAGCAGCCCGGGGCAGGGATGGTATGGCTACACCTTC. Translated, it gives CASSPGQGWYGYTF.

A single count supports this clone. V and J are TRBV5-4 and TRBJ2-4, with 14 bases identical to TRBD2. The CDR3 has 16 residues. V dropped 3 bases and J dropped 6; count of bases not matched to a gene: 5. From germline, CDR1 is SGHNT and CDR2 YYREEE (reference sequence). DNA for the CDR3: TGTGCCAGCAGCTCCGGGACTAGCGGGAGTAGAAACATTCAGTACTTC. It encodes CASSSGTSGSRNIQYF.

The CDR3 loop reads CASSQRPRTSGRIETQYF. For the CDR3, the DNA is TGTGCCAGCAGCCAACGCCCCAGGACTAGCGGGAGAATAGAGACCCAGTACTTC. The V call is TRBV4-2, the J call TRBJ2-5; 13 positions agree with TRBD2. Trimming cost V 2 bases and J 4 bases; bases outside gene matches: 10. The CDR3 has 18 residues. CDR1 is LGHNA, CDR2 YNFKEQ, per germline.

This chain joins TRBV6-5 and TRBJ2-1; D not certain. There are 11 residues in the CDR3. Germline CDR1 is MNHEY and CDR2 is SVGAGI. The V gene lost 10 bases and the J gene lost 9 bases, with 13 bases spanning the gap. CDR3 in amino acids: CATESVSEQFF. The CDR3 nucleotides read TGTGCCACCGAAAGCGTCAGTGAGCAGTTCTTC.

The CDR3 DNA is TGTGCCAGTAGTATAGATCGTGGGGATACGCAGTATTTT. It encodes CASSIDRGDTQYF. The chain is built from TRBV19 and TRBJ2-3; D remains ambiguous. Trimming stripped 0 bases from V and 6 bases from J, with 7 bases between. This CDR3 has 13 amino acids. CDR1 is LNHDA and CDR2 is SQIVND in the germline V gene (reference sequence).

The V and J genes are TRBV7-2 and TRBJ2-7; 8 bases match TRBD1. The trim removed 4 bases at V and 4 bases at J, leaving 9 bases unmatched. Germline V CDR1 and CDR2: SGHTA, FQGNSA. The CDR3 loop spans 15 amino acids. In DNA, the CDR3 is TGTGCCAGCAGCTCGCGGACAGGGCGATCGTACGAGCAGTACTTC. It encodes CASSSRTGRSYEQYF. Drawing the rest from reference TRBV7-2 and TRBJ2-7, the complete variable domain is GAGVSQSPSNKVTEKGKDVELRCDPISGHTALYWYRQSLGQGLEFLIYFQGNSAPDKSGLPSDRFSAERTGGSVSTLTIQRTQQEDSAVYLCASSSRTGRSYEQYFGPGTRLTVT.

The genes are TRBV7-9 and TRBJ2-1; weak D call: TRBD2 (6 bases). With 4 bases removed from V and 6 bases from J, the gap between germline ends came to 10 bases. Germline-derived CDR1 and CDR2 are SEHNR and FQNEAQ (reference sequence). The CDR3 length is 13 residues. The CDR3 coding sequence is TGTGCCAGCAGCTCCGGAGGGGTCAATGAGCAGTTCTTC. This sequence encodes CASSSGGVNEQFF. Supplemented by reference TRBV7-9 and TRBJ2-1, the full variable domain reads DTGVSQNPRHKITKRGQNVTFRCDPISEHNRLYWYRQTLGQGPEFLTYFQNEAQLEKSRLLSDRFSAERPKGSFSTLEIQRTEQGDSAMYLCASSSGGVNEQFFGPGTRLTVL.

The chain has TRBV19 and TRBJ1-2; D is perhaps TRBD1 (6 bases). The CDR3 has 13 amino acids. V lost 10 bases and J 2 bases, leaving 14 bases between the germline ends. Germline V gene data show CDR1 as LNHDA and CDR2 as SQIVND (reference sequence). The DNA of the CDR3 is TGTGCCATCTTAGTACAGGGAAACTATGGCTACACCTTC. It encodes CAILVQGNYGYTF.

This clone was counted a few times. The chain uses TRBV28 and TRBJ1-2; possible D gene TRBD1, 5 bases. The length of the CDR3 is 12 residues. The V gene's germline CDR1 is MDHEN and CDR2 SYDVKM. With 6 bases removed from V and 8 bases from J, the gap between germline ends came to 13 bases. CDR3 sequence (DNA): TGTGCCAGCAGATCGGGGGTTGAGGGCTACACCTTC. The encoded protein is CASRSGVEGYTF.

The J gene is TRBJ2-3, the V gene TRBV29-1; D may be TRBD1 (5 bases). The CDR3 is made up of 13 amino acids. Germline V lookup: CDR1 SQVTM, CDR2 ANQGSEA. V was cut by 2 bases and J by 0 bases, with 6 bases left in between. The chain's CDR3 is CSVEQGSTDTQYF. For the CDR3, the DNA is TGCAGCGTTGAACAGGGTAGCACAGATACGCAGTATTTT.

The chain carries TRBV7-3 and TRBJ2-1; TRBD2 might be the D (5 bases). CDR3 size: 11 residues. V lost 10 bases, J lost 9 bases, and 13 bases lay in between. Germline CDR1 is SGHTA and CDR2 is FQGTGA. CDR3: CATGEGTEQFF. In DNA, the CDR3 is TGTGCCACGGGCGAGGGCACTGAGCAGTTCTTC.

The chain combines TRBV27 with TRBJ1-1; TRBD1 is a possible D gene (5 bases). The CDR3 runs to 16 residues. Germline assignment: CDR1 MNHEY and CDR2 SMNVEV (reference sequence). V was shortened by 3 bases and J by 9 bases, with 23 bases between the two germline ends. Written as DNA, the CDR3 is TGTGCCAGCAGTTTTCGCGGTCTGGGGCCTACTTTTAAAGCTTTCTTT. Protein sequence: CASSFRGLGPTFKAFF.

The table lists this clone with a few counts. The genes are TRBV2 and TRBJ1-5; TRBD1 aligns across 9 bases. Germline values: CDR1 SNHLY, CDR2 FYNNEI. V lost 5 bases, J lost 3 bases, and 5 bases stayed unmatched. This CDR3 comprises 15 residues. The CDR3 sequence is CASSRQGGTNQPQHF. In DNA, the CDR3 is TGTGCCAGCAGTAGACAGGGGGGGACCAATCAGCCCCAGCATTTT.